The sequence of this T cell receptor beta chain was determined in a study of blood T cell repertoires in COVID-19. The V segment lost 6 bases and the J segment 1 base; nucleotides outside the gene matches: 8. This CDR3 has 15 residues. The V gene's germline CDR1 is SGHTA and CDR2 FQGNSA. Clones were sequenced by immunoSEQ multiplex PCR, and TCRdb holds only the in-frame ones, with some missing. The table includes roughly 310,000 clones, approximately 90% detected once. This chain joins TRBV7-2 and TRBJ2-7, with 8 bases lining up with TRBD2. Sequenced sample: peripheral blood. This TCR was sampled from a woman between 50 and 59 years old with active or convalescent COVID-19. This chain's CDR3 is CASSLNGLASYEQYF. Here the CDR3 DNA reads TGTGCCAGCAGTTTAAACGGACTAGCTTCCTACGAGCAGTACTTC.